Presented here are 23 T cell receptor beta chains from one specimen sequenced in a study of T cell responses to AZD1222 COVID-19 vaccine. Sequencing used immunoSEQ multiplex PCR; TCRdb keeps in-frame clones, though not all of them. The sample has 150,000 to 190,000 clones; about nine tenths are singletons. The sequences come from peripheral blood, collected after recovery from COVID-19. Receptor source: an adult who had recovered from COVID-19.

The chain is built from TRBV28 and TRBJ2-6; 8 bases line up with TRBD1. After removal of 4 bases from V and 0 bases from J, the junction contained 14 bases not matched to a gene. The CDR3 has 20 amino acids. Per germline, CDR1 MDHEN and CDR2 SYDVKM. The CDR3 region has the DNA TGTGCCAGCAGTTCACACAAGACCGGGACAGGACGCTCTGGGGCCAACGTCCTGACTTTC. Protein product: CASSSHKTGTGRSGANVLTF. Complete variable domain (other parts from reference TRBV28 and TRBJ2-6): DVKVTQSSRYLVKRTGEKVFLECVQDMDHENMFWYRQDPGLGLRLIYFSYDVKMKEKGDIPEGYSVSREKKERFSLILESASTNQTSMYLCASSSHKTGTGRSGANVLTFGAGSRLTVL.

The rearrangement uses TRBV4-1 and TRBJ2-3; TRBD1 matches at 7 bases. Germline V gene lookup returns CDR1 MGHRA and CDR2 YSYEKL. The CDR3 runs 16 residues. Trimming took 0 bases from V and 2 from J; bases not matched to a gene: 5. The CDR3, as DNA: TGCGCCAGCAGCCAAGAGAGGACAGGCCCCACAGATACGCAGTATTTT. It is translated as CASSQERTGPTDTQYF.

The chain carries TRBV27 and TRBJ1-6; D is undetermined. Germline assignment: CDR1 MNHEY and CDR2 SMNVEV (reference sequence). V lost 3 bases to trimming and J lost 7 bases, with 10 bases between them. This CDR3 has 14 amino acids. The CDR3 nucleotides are TGTGCCAGCAGTTTCGTCCCTCTAAATTCACCCCTCCACTTT. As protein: CASSFVPLNSPLHF.

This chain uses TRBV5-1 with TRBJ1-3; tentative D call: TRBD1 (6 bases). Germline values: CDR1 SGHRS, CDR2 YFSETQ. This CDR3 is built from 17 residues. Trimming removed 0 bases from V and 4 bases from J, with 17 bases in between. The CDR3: CASSLDPGARAGNTIYF. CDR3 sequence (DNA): TGCGCCAGCAGCTTGGATCCGGGGGCGAGGGCGGGAAACACCATATATTTT.

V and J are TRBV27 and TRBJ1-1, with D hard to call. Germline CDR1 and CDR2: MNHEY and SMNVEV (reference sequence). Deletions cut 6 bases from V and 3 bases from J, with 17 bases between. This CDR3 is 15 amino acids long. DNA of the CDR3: TGTGCCAGCAGCCCCCTAGATTATTTAGACACTGAAGCTTTCTTT. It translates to CASSPLDYLDTEAFF.

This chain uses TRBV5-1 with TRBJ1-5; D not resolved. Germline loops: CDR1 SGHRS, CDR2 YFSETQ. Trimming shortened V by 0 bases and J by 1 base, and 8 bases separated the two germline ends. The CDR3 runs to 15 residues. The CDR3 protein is CASSLGAQSNQPQHF. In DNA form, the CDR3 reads TGCGCCAGCAGCTTGGGCGCACAGAGCAATCAGCCCCAGCATTTT.

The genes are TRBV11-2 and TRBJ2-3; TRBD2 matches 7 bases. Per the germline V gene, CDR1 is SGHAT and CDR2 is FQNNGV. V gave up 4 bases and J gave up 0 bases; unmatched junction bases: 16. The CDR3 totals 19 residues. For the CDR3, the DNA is TGTGCCAGCAGCTGGGATAGTGGGGGGGACTCAACTAGCACAGATACGCAGTATTTT. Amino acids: CASSWDSGGDSTSTDTQYF.

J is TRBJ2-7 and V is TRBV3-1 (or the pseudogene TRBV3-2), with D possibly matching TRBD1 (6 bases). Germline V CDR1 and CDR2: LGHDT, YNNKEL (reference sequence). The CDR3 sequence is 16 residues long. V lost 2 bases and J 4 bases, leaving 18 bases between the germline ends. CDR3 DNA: TGTGCCAGCAGCCAACGAACACAGGGTAAAGTTTACGAGCAGTACTTC. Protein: CASSQRTQGKVYEQYF.

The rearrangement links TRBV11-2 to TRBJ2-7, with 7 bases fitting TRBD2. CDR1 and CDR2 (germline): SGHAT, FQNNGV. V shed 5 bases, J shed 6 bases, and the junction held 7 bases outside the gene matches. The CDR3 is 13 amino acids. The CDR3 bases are TGTGCCAGCAGCCCCGGACTAGTCGGCGAGCAGTACTTC. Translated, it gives CASSPGLVGEQYF.

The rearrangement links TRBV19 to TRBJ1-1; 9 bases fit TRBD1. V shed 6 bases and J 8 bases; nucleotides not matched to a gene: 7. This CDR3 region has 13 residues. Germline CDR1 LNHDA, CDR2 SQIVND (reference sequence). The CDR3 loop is CASSMDRGEEAFF. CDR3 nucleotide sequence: TGTGCCAGTAGCATGGACAGGGGCGAGGAAGCTTTCTTT.

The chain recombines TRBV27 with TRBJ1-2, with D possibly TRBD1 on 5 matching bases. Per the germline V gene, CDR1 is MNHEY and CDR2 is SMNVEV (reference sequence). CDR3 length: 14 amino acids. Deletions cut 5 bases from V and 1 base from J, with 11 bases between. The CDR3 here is CASSRQPSNYGYTF. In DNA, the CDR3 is TGTGCCAGCAGTAGACAGCCTAGTAACTATGGCTACACCTTC.

The CDR3: CASSLIRRRTNSPLHF. The CDR3 nucleotides are TGTGCCAGCAGCCTGATCCGACGGAGGACAAATTCACCCCTCCACTTT. This rearrangement joins TRBV7-8 to TRBJ1-6; weak D call: TRBD1 (5 bases). V lost 5 bases, J lost 7 bases, and 18 bases lay in between. Per the germline V gene, CDR1 is SGHVS and CDR2 is FQNEAQ. The CDR3 is 16 residues long.

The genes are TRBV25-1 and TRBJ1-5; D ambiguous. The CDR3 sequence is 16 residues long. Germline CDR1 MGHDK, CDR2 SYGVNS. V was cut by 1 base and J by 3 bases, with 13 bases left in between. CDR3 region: CASSEWSVNDNQPQHF. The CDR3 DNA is TGTGCCAGCAGTGAATGGTCAGTGAACGACAATCAGCCCCAGCATTTT.

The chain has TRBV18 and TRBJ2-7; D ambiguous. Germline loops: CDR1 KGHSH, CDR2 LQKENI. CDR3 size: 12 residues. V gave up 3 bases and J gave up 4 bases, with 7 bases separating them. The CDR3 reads CASSPTPYEQYF. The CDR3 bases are TGTGCCAGCTCACCGACACCGTACGAGCAGTACTTC.

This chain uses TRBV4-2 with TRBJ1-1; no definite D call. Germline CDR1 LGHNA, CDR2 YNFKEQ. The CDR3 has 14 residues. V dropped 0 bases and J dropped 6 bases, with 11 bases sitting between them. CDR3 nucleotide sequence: TGTGCCAGCAGCCAAGACGGGGTTAACGCTGAAGCTTTCTTT. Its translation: CASSQDGVNAEAFF.

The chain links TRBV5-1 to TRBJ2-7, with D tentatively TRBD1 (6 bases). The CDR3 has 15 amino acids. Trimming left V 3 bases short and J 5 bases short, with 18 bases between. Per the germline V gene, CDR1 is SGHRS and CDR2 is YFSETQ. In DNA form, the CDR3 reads TGCGCCAGCAGCTCCTATACGATTCAGGGGAACGAGCAGTACTTC. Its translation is CASSSYTIQGNEQYF.

The CDR3, as DNA: TGTGCCAGCAGCCCTCTCTGGGGTGAGCAGTTCTTC. This gives the protein CASSPLWGEQFF. The rearrangement uses TRBV11-2 and TRBJ2-1; D gene ambiguous. The CDR3 totals 12 residues. CDR1 is SGHAT, CDR2 FQNNGV, per germline. The V end lost 5 bases, the J end lost 9 bases, and 11 bases lay between the germline ends.

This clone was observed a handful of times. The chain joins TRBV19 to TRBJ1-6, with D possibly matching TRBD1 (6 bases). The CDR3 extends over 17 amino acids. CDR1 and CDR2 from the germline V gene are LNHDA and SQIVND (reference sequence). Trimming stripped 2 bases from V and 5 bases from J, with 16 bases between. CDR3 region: CASSIWTAGGNNSPLHF. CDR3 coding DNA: TGTGCCAGTAGTATATGGACAGCCGGGGGAAATAATTCACCCCTCCACTTT.

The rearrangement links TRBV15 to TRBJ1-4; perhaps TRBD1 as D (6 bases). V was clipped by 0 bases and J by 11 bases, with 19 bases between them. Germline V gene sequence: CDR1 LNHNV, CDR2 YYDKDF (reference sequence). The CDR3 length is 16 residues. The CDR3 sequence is CATSRDLTGGLSKLFF. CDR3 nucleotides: TGTGCCACCAGCAGAGATCTGACAGGCGGGCTCTCCAAACTGTTTTTT. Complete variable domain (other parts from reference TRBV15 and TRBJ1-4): DAMVIQNPRYQVTQFGKPVTLSCSQTLNHNVMYWYQQKSSQAPKLLFHYYDKDFNNEADTPDNFQSRRPNTSFCFLDIRSPGLGDTAMYLCATSRDLTGGLSKLFFGSGTQLSVL.

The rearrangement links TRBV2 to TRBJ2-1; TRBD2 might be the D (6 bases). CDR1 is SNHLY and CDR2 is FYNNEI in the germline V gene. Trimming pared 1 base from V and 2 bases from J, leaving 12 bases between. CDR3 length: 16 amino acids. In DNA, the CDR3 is TGTGCCAGCAGTGAAGGTAGCGGTAACACCTACAATGAGCAGTTCTTC. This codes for CASSEGSGNTYNEQFF.

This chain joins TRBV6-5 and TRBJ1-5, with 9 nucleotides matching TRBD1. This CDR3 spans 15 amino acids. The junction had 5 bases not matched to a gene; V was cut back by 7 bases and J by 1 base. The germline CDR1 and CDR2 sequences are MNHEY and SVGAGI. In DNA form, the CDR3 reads TGTGCCAGCATGAAGGACAGGGGAAGCAATCAGCCCCAGCATTTT. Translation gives CASMKDRGSNQPQHF.

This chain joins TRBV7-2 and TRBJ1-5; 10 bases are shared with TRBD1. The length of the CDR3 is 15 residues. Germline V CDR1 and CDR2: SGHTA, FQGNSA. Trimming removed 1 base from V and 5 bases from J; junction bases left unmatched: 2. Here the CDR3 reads CASSLEGTGDQPQHF. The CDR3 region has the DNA TGTGCCAGCAGCTTAGAAGGGACAGGGGATCAGCCCCAGCATTTT. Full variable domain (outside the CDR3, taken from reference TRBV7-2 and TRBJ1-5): GAGVSQSPSNKVTEKGKDVELRCDPISGHTALYWYRQSLGQGLEFLIYFQGNSAPDKSGLPSDRFSAERTGGSVSTLTIQRTQQEDSAVYLCASSLEGTGDQPQHFGDGTRLSIL.

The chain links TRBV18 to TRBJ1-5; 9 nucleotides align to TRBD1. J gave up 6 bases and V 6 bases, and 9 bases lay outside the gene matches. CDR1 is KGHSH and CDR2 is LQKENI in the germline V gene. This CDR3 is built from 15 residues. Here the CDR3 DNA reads TGTGCCAGCTCGGGCGGGACAGGGCTGCCTCAGCCCCAGCATTTT. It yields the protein CASSGGTGLPQPQHF.